A selection of T cell receptor beta chains follows, all from one sample in a study of early T cells in non-severe SARS-CoV-2 infection. TCRdb itself ran the 5' RACE reads through MiXCR, one entry per CDR3 protein. The sample lists more than 65,000 distinct CDR3 sequences, roughly an eighth occurring once. Sequencing was carried out using whole blood. The receptors stem from an adult who was a healthcare worker with PCR-confirmed SARS-CoV-2 infection or an uninfected control (not recorded which). Both conserved end residues are part of each CDR3. D genes are given only for firm matches. Some rows mark clone size as missing; the rest say once, few, many or name a class of expanded clone.

d_gene,j_gene,abundance,v_gene,len,CDR3aa,CDR3nt
TRBD1,TRBJ1-4,-,TRBV29-1,13,CSVRGRTNEKLFF,TGCAGCGTTAGGGGGCGAACTAATGAAAAACTGTTTTTT
-,TRBJ1-2,-,TRBV29-1,15,CSAIDTGPGAYGYTF,TGCAGCGCCATTGATACGGGGCCAGGAGCCTATGGCTACACCTTC
-,TRBJ2-3,many,TRBV20-1,13,CSANRGFTDTQYF,TGCAGTGCTAACCGGGGTTTCACAGATACGCAGTATTTT
-,TRBJ2-3,many,TRBV6-2/TRBV6-3,12,CASSYAADTQYF,TGTGCCAGCAGTTATGCGGCAGATACGCAGTATTTT
TRBD1,TRBJ1-1,many,TRBV13,16,CASSYIMTGDDTEAFF,TGTGCCAGCAGCTATATAATGACAGGGGATGACACTGAAGCTTTCTTT
-,TRBJ1-1,many,TRBV11-2,13,CASSFWWNTEAFF,TGTGCCAGCAGCTTTTGGTGGAACACTGAAGCTTTCTTT
-,TRBJ1-1,few,TRBV4-3,11,CASSQGIEAFF,TGCGCCAGCAGCCAAGGGATCGAAGCTTTCTTT
-,TRBJ2-1,many,TRBV5-1,16,CASSSRRWHLYNEQFF,TGCGCCAGCAGCTCGAGGAGGTGGCACCTCTACAATGAGCAGTTCTTC
TRBD1,TRBJ2-2,many,TRBV29-1,14,CSASPGQDTGELFF,TGCAGCGCTAGCCCGGGACAGGACACCGGGGAGCTGTTTTTT
-,TRBJ2-7,many,TRBV4-2,16,CASSQDWPISSYEQYF,TGTGCCAGCAGCCAAGATTGGCCAATTAGCTCCTACGAGCAGTACTTC
-,TRBJ2-3,-,TRBV6-1,13,CASSDPITDTQYF,TGTGCCAGCAGTGATCCGATCACAGATACGCAGTATTTT
TRBD2,TRBJ2-3,many,TRBV3-1,16,CASSQDRAGGLDTQYF,TGTGCCAGCAGCCAAGATAGAGCGGGGGGGTTAGATACGCAGTATTTT
-,TRBJ1-5,many,TRBV3-1,13,CASSRTPGWPQHF,TGTGCCAGCAGCCGCACCCCAGGATGGCCCCAGCATTTT
TRBD2,TRBJ2-7,many,TRBV7-2,15,CASSLSNAGGGEQYF,TGTGCCAGCAGCTTATCTAACGCGGGAGGGGGCGAGCAGTACTTC
-,TRBJ1-5,many,TRBV5-1,14,CASSLTGTGEPQHF,TGCGCCAGCAGCTTAACCGGGACGGGGGAGCCCCAGCATTTT
-,TRBJ2-3,-,TRBV20-1,16,CSAPLDVGPLGNTQYF,TGCAGTGCTCCGCTCGACGTCGGACCCCTGGGAAATACGCAGTATTTT
TRBD1,TRBJ1-3,many,TRBV20-1,13,CSAWTGSGNTIYF,TGCAGTGCGTGGACAGGCTCTGGAAACACCATATATTTT
-,TRBJ1-6,many,TRBV7-2,15,CASSFSGSYNSPLHF,TGTGCCAGCAGCTTTTCAGGGAGCTATAATTCACCCCTCCACTTT
-,TRBJ2-4,many,TRBV28,16,CASSLGRIIAKNIQYF,TGTGCCAGCAGCCTGGGACGGATTATAGCCAAAAACATTCAGTACTTC
-,TRBJ1-3,many,TRBV7-9,15,CASSPTAGAGNTIYF,TGTGCCAGCAGCCCTACGGCGGGGGCTGGAAACACCATATATTTT
-,TRBJ2-2,many,TRBV6-2/TRBV6-3,15,CASSPDKEGTGELFF,TGTGCCAGCAGTCCTGACAAAGAGGGCACCGGGGAGCTGTTTTTT
TRBD1,TRBJ1-6,many,TRBV19,15,CASRPSTGVNSPLHF,TGTGCCAGTCGGCCCTCGACAGGGGTAAATTCACCCCTCCACTTT
-,TRBJ2-5,many,TRBV5-1,12,CASSLEGETQYF,TGCGCCAGCAGCTTGGAGGGGGAGACCCAGTACTTC
TRBD2,TRBJ2-2,many,TRBV29-1,14,CSVDRGGKTGELFF,TGCAGCGTTGATCGGGGAGGGAAGACCGGGGAGCTGTTTTTT
-,TRBJ2-7,-,TRBV4-2,12,CASSQYSYEQYF,TGTGCCAGCAGCCAGTACAGCTACGAGCAGTACTTC
-,TRBJ2-2,many,TRBV28,13,CASSLVGPGELFF,TGTGCCAGCAGTTTAGTTGGGCCCGGGGAGCTGTTTTTT
-,TRBJ2-2,few,TRBV3-1,12,CASSHKKWELFF,TGTGCCAGCAGCCATAAGAAGTGGGAGCTGTTTTTT
-,TRBJ1-1,many,TRBV6-2/TRBV6-3,14,CASSYRIINTEAFF,TGTGCCAGCAGTTACCGGATAATAAACACTGAAGCTTTCTTT
TRBD1,TRBJ1-2,once,TRBV6-6,14,CASSFLQGAYGYTF,TGTGCCAGCAGTTTCCTACAGGGGGCCTATGGCTACACCTTC
-,TRBJ2-6,many,TRBV12-3/TRBV12-4,15,CASSSTGAGANVLTF,TGTGCCAGCAGTAGCACAGGTGCCGGGGCCAACGTCCTGACTTTC
-,TRBJ1-5,many,TRBV5-1,15,CASSLHGGSNQPQHF,TGCGCCAGCAGCCTCCACGGCGGGAGCAATCAGCCCCAGCATTTT
TRBD2,TRBJ2-1,-,TRBV12-3/TRBV12-4,15,CASSLGLAGVNEQFF,TGTGCCAGCAGTTTGGGTCTAGCGGGAGTCAATGAGCAGTTCTTC
TRBD2,TRBJ2-2,many,TRBV20-1,13,CSASLSGTGELFF,TGCAGTGCTAGTCTTAGCGGGACCGGGGAGCTGTTTTTT
TRBD1,TRBJ2-7,many,TRBV7-2,15,CASSLDRGTLYEQYF,TGTGCCAGCAGCTTAGACAGGGGAACCCTTTACGAGCAGTACTTC
TRBD2,TRBJ2-2,-,TRBV9,20,CASSPRFSREKRNVGGELFF,TGTGCCAGCAGCCCCCGCTTCTCGCGGGAGAAGAGAAACGTTGGCGGGGAGCTGTTTTTT
TRBD1,TRBJ2-7,many,TRBV7-9,14,CASSPGDSSYEQYF,TGTGCCAGCAGCCCAGGGGACAGCTCCTACGAGCAGTACTTC
TRBD2,TRBJ2-1,many,TRBV6-2/TRBV6-3,15,CASSSGGNSVDEQFF,TGTGCCAGCAGCAGCGGGGGGAACTCGGTGGATGAGCAGTTCTTC
-,TRBJ1-6,once,TRBV7-2,14,CASSLVGGLSPLHF,TGTGCCAGCAGCTTAGTTGGGGGTCTATCACCCCTCCACTTT
-,TRBJ2-2,many,TRBV29-1,13,CSVEALGTGELFF,TGCAGCGTTGAAGCGTTGGGCACCGGGGAGCTGTTTTTT
-,TRBJ2-7,-,TRBV20-1,13,CSARDQADYEQYF,TGCAGTGCTAGAGATCAGGCAGACTACGAGCAGTACTTC
-,TRBJ1-1,many,TRBV25-1,11,CASGGVTEAFF,TGTGCCAGCGGAGGGGTCACTGAAGCTTTCTTT
-,TRBJ2-1,many,TRBV20-1,13,CSARDGPGDEQFF,TGCAGTGCTAGAGACGGCCCAGGGGATGAGCAGTTCTTC
TRBD1,TRBJ1-1,many,TRBV29-1,13,CSERTGRNTEAFF,TGCAGCGAACGGACAGGGCGGAACACTGAAGCTTTCTTT
TRBD1,TRBJ1-5,many,TRBV18,17,CASSPPGTGDVNQPQHF,TGTGCCAGCTCACCACCAGGGACAGGGGATGTCAATCAGCCCCAGCATTTT
-,TRBJ1-5,many,TRBV19,15,CASSIIGRGNQPQHF,TGTGCCAGTAGTATAATTGGCAGGGGAAATCAGCCCCAGCATTTT
TRBD1,TRBJ2-2,many,TRBV24-1,12,CAIGQVAGELFF,TGTGCCATCGGACAGGTAGCCGGGGAGCTGTTTTTT
TRBD1,TRBJ2-1,many,TRBV30,14,CARTPGGSSNEQFF,TGTGCCCGGACACCAGGGGGATCTTCCAATGAGCAGTTCTTC
-,TRBJ1-5,many,TRBV7-9,12,CASSLTEQPQHF,TGTGCCAGCAGCTTAACAGAACAGCCCCAGCATTTT
-,TRBJ1-5,many,TRBV7-9,17,CASSCRRVPNSNQPQHF,TGTGCCAGCAGCTGTAGGCGGGTGCCCAATAGCAATCAGCCCCAGCATTTT
-,TRBJ1-1,many,TRBV29-1,16,CSVAGGPILMNTEAFF,TGCAGCGTTGCCGGAGGTCCTATACTTATGAACACTGAAGCTTTCTTT
TRBD2,TRBJ2-1,-,TRBV30,13,CAWTSGSGNEQFF,TGTGCCTGGACTAGCGGGAGTGGCAATGAGCAGTTCTTC
-,TRBJ2-1,many,TRBV7-6,14,CASSLAGGWDEQFF,TGTGCCAGCAGCTTAGCGGGGGGTTGGGATGAGCAGTTCTTC
-,TRBJ2-7,few,TRBV7-9,13,CASIGDTTYEQYF,TGTGCCAGCATAGGGGACACCACCTACGAGCAGTACTTC
TRBD1,TRBJ1-1,many,TRBV5-1,15,CASSGTGGRNTEAFF,TGCGCCAGCAGCGGGACAGGGGGGCGGAACACTGAAGCTTTCTTT
-,TRBJ2-3,few,TRBV10-3,14,CAISGGRNTDTQYF,TGTGCCATCAGTGGTGGCAGGAACACAGATACGCAGTATTTT
-,TRBJ2-5,-,TRBV6-2/TRBV6-3,14,CASSYSGGVETQYF,TGTGCCAGCAGTTACTCAGGCGGGGTGGAGACCCAGTACTTC
TRBD1,TRBJ1-6,-,TRBV7-2,16,CASSLEADRVFSPLHF,TGTGCCAGCAGCTTAGAGGCCGACAGGGTCTTTTCACCCCTCCACTTT